The clone carrying this T cell receptor (beta chain) appeared many times. The antigen remains unidentified. Where ophthalmopathy was present, donors had moderate-to-severe activity, CAS ≥3, NOSPECS ≥4 and duration under 3 months. The record originates from a study of Graves' ophthalmopathy and Graves' hyperthyroidism. Study context: The blood sample was drawn at first diagnosis and before any treatment. Study-wide findings and caveats: Ophthalmopathy was separated from stable hyperthyroidism by a 13-signature model with over 85% sensitivity and 81.08% specificity.

In germline, CDR1 is SGHNT, CDR2 YENEEA. This CDR3 is 13 amino acids long. Deletions cut 6 bases from V and 3 bases from J, with 11 bases between. Using RNA transcripts, the TCR beta CDR3 regions were amplified. The authors performed first-round RT-PCR with HTBI primers and then a second-round multiplex PCR. One entry per CDR3 protein results from TCRdb running MiXCR on the multiplex PCR reads. The sample consists of approximately 160,000 distinct CDR3 sequences, around 40% of them appearing once. The specimen sequenced was peripheral blood. The receptor was isolated from a man between 25 and 39 years old with Graves' ophthalmopathy. The rearrangement links TRBV11-3 to TRBJ2-5, with D perhaps matching TRBD1 (6 bases). The CDR3 here is CASRDRSKETQYF. CDR3 nucleotide sequence: TGTGCCAGCAGAGACAGGAGCAAAGAGACCCAGTACTTC.